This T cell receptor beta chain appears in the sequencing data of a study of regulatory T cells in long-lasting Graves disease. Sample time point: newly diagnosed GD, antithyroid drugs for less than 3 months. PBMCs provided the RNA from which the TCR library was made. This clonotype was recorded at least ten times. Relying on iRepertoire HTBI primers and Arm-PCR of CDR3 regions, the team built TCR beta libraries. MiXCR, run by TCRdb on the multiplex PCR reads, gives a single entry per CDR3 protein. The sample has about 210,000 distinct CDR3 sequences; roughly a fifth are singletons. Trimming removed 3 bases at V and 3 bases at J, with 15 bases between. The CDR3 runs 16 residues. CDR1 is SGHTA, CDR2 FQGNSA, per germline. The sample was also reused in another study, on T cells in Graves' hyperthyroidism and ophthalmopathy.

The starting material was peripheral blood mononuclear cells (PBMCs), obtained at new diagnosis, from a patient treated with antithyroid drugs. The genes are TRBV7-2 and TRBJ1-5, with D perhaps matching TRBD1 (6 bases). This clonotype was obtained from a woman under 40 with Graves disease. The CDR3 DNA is TGTGCCAGCAGCTTGGACGGAGGGGGGAACAATCAGCCCCAGCATTTT. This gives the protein CASSLDGGGNNQPQHF. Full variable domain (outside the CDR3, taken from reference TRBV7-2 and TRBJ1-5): GAGVSQSPSNKVTEKGKDVELRCDPISGHTALYWYRQSLGQGLEFLIYFQGNSAPDKSGLPSDRFSAERTGGSVSTLTIQRTQQEDSAVYLCASSLDGGGNNQPQHFGDGTRLSIL.